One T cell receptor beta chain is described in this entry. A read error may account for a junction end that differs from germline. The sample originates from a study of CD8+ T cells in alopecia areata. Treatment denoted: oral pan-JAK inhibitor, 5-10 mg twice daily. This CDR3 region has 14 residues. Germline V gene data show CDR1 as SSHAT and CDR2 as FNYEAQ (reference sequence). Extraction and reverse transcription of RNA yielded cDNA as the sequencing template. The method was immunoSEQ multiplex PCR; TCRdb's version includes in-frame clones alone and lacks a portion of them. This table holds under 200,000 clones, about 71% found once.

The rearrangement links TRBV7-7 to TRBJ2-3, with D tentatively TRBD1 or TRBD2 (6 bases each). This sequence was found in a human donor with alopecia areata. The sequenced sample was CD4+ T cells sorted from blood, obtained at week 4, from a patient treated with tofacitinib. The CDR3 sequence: CASSLGGTTDTQYF. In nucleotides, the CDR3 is TGTGCTAGCAGCTTAGGGGGGACCACAGATACGCAGTATTTT. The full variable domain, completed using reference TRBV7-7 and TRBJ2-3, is GAGVSQSPRYKVTKRGQDVTLRCDPISSHATLYWYQQALGQGPEFLTYFNYEAQPDKSGLPSDRFSAERPEGSISTLTIQRTEQRDSAMYRCASSLGGTTDTQYFGPGTRLTVL.